Listed below are T cell receptor beta chains from one sample, sequenced in a study of blood T cell repertoires in COVID-19. Profiled with immunoSEQ multiplex PCR; TCRdb holds only in-frame clones, not every one. The table records fewer than 300,000 clones, approximately 85% of them present only once. Sequencing was done on a sample of PBMCs or T cells enriched from blood (not recorded which). These TCRs come from a woman between 25 and 40 years old who had recovered from COVID-19. Both conserved end residues are part of each CDR3. D genes are given only for firm matches.

TRBJ2-1 TRBV7-6 TRBD1 CASSLMIKGQGINNEQFF
TRBJ2-1 TRBV28 TRBD2 CASTIGLAGYNEQFF
TRBJ2-7 TRBV19 TRBD1 CASSEFRDRVSEQYF
TRBJ1-1 TRBV24-1 - CATSQGSSNTEAFF
TRBJ2-3 TRBV7-2 - CASSSWGVTDTQYF
TRBJ2-2 TRBV30 TRBD2 CAWTRGLAGDLNTGELFF
TRBJ2-2 TRBV5-1 - CASSPDRDTGELFF
TRBJ1-5 TRBV6-5 TRBD1 CASRQTGVSNQPQHF
TRBJ1-1 TRBV4-2 - CASSQVETGNTEAFF
TRBJ2-3 TRBV20-1 - CSAHTDTQYF
TRBJ2-7 TRBV12-2 - CASRFPSHYEQYF
TRBJ2-5 TRBV19 TRBD1 CASSIRDRGLETQYF
TRBJ2-7 TRBV30 TRBD2 CAWSVLRTSGNIDEQYF
TRBJ2-5 TRBV4-1 - CASSPRDNSQETQYF
TRBJ1-2 TRBV28 - CASSLPGNYGYTF
TRBJ2-2 TRBV19 - CASTGGLTGELFF
TRBJ1-2 TRBV6-5 - CASNPTGRHGYTF
TRBJ1-1 TRBV2 TRBD1 CASRGTVESGAFF
TRBJ1-2 TRBV28 - CASSFGTDNYGYTF
TRBJ1-5 TRBV5-4 TRBD1 CASSWTGDGNQPQHF
TRBJ2-7 TRBV29-1 TRBD2 CSVGGGTYEQYF
TRBJ1-6 TRBV28 - CASSFDPTGSPLHF
TRBJ1-2 TRBV7-9 TRBD1 CASSLTTTGTHGYTF
TRBJ2-3 TRBV28 TRBD2 CASNPSGRATDTQYF
TRBJ2-4 TRBV2 - CASSGENIQYF
TRBJ1-1 TRBV14 TRBD1 CASSQVLEGQDPEAFF
TRBJ1-3 TRBV3-1/TRBV3-2 TRBD1 CASSPTGGPGNTIYF
TRBJ1-4 TRBV28 - CASSSPQTVSAEKLFF
TRBJ2-1 TRBV3-1/TRBV3-2 TRBD2 CASRKGLAGLEQFF
TRBJ1-5 TRBV2 - CASTDGGSGSQPQHF
TRBJ1-2 TRBV19 - CASSMQVWYGYTF
TRBJ1-3 TRBV2 - CASSAQGASGNTIYF
TRBJ2-1 TRBV29-1 TRBD1 CSVESWTGVFNEQFF
TRBJ1-1 TRBV28 - CASSLRGFRTEAFF
TRBJ2-2 TRBV7-2 - CASSLEGGGGELFF
TRBJ1-5 TRBV3-1/TRBV3-2 - CASSHPPDSILREELNQPQHF
TRBJ1-1 TRBV12-3/TRBV12-4 - CASSRVANEAFF
TRBJ2-5 TRBV3-1/TRBV3-2 - CASSHLQGRETQYF
TRBJ2-1 TRBV11-2 TRBD2 CASTLWASGSYNEQFF
TRBJ1-2 TRBV27 - CASSLRRTANYGYTF
TRBJ1-5 TRBV10-3 - CAISGTTDQPQHF
TRBJ1-1 TRBV13 - CASSPWNTEAFF
TRBJ1-5 TRBV2 TRBD1 CASSRMDRVGNQPQHF
TRBJ1-2 TRBV3-1/TRBV3-2 TRBD1 CASSHRTGAGYTF
TRBJ2-3 TRBV29-1 TRBD2 CSVVGLAGDTQYF
TRBJ1-5 TRBV4-2 TRBD1 CASSQDGGGDQPQHF